A single sample is the source of the 14 T cell receptor beta chains below, sequenced in a study of cytomegalovirus exposure and HLA in healthy donors. The PCR was carried out with 60 Vbeta primers and 13 Jbeta primers. Profiling relied on immunoSEQ multiplex PCR, and the TCRdb table lists in-frame clones only, not all of them. Among roughly 140,000 clones listed, around 65% were seen once. The sample consisted of PBMCs. Receptor source: a woman between 25 and 40 years old in good health and CMV-seropositive.

The chain links TRBV28 to TRBJ1-2; 11 bases match TRBD1. The germline gives CDR1 MDHEN, CDR2 SYDVKM. This CDR3 region has 14 residues. Trimming at V came to 3 bases and at J to 4 bases, leaving 1 base not matched to a gene. CDR3 DNA sequence: TGTGCCAGCAGTTTGGGACAGGGGGGCTATGGCTACACCTTC. This translates into CASSLGQGGYGYTF.

J is TRBJ1-2 and V is TRBV27, with D tentatively TRBD1 (5 bases). The ends were cut back, 3 bases at V and 4 bases at J, with 12 bases in the middle. The CDR3 is 14 amino acids. Germline assignment: CDR1 MNHEY and CDR2 SMNVEV (reference sequence). In DNA form, the CDR3 reads TGTGCCAGCAGTTTTTCCGCGGGGGGCTATGGCTACACCTTC. It specifies CASSFSAGGYGYTF.

The genes are TRBV7-8 and TRBJ1-4, with D uncertain. V was pared by 5 bases and J by 0 bases, with 7 bases between. Germline V gives CDR1 SGHVS, CDR2 FQNEAQ. The CDR3 is made up of 14 amino acids. The CDR3 DNA sequence: TGTGCCAGCAGCGAGTCTCCAACTAATGAAAAACTGTTTTTT. Its protein is CASSESPTNEKLFF.

This chain links TRBV13 with TRBJ2-3, with 11 bases fitting TRBD2. Germline-derived CDR1 and CDR2 are PRHDT and FYEKMQ (reference sequence). There are 15 residues in the CDR3. With V trimmed by 5 bases and J by 4 bases, 5 bases remained unmatched. As DNA, the CDR3 is TGTGCCAGCAGCCAACTAGCGGGGGCGGCAGATACGCAGTATTTT. Amino acid sequence: CASSQLAGAADTQYF.

As for this clone: In the same sample, other DNA sequences code for this CDR3. The chain links TRBV2 to TRBJ2-1; D might be TRBD2 (6 bases). Germline V gives CDR1 SNHLY, CDR2 FYNNEI. This CDR3 spans 12 amino acids. Trimming left V 3 bases short and J 7 bases short, with 7 bases between. CDR3 protein: CASSDGGNEQFF. The CDR3 bases are TGTGCCAGCAGTGATGGGGGGAATGAGCAGTTCTTC.

Concerning this clone itself: At one end the junction does not follow the germline gene, possibly because of a read error. The identical CDR3 is also encoded by other nucleotide sequences in the sample. The J gene is TRBJ1-5, the V gene TRBV28; D perhaps matches TRBD1 (5 bases). This CDR3 region has 14 residues. Germline loops: CDR1 MDHEN, CDR2 SYDVKM. The CDR3 sequence is CASSPAAGRQPQHF. The CDR3 DNA follows: TGTGCTAGCAGCCCGGCGGCAGGGAGGCAGCCCCAGCATTTT.

This clone was observed once. This sequence joins TRBV30 and TRBJ1-2; D unclear. CDR1 and CDR2 (germline): GTSNPN, SVGIG (reference sequence). CDR3 length: 12 residues. Between the trimmed V and J ends, which lost 1 base and 7 bases, there was a span of 10 bases. The chain's CDR3 is CAWSGGGVGYTF. Here the CDR3 DNA reads TGTGCCTGGAGTGGTGGAGGTGTTGGCTACACCTTC.

The rearrangement uses TRBV19 and TRBJ1-2; 7 bases match TRBD1. The CDR3 contains 15 residues. Losses at the gene ends were 3 bases for V and 3 bases for J; bases not matched to a gene: 7. Looked up from germline, CDR1 is LNHDA and CDR2 is SQIVND (reference sequence). CDR3 sequence (DNA): TGTGCCAGTAGTATGATAAGGGGGCTCGACTATGGCTACACCTTC. Its protein is CASSMIRGLDYGYTF.

The chain links TRBV15 to TRBJ1-5, with no clear D. The CDR3 totals 17 residues. Trimming shortened V by 0 bases and J by 0 bases, and 12 bases separated the two germline ends. From germline, CDR1 is LNHNV and CDR2 YYDKDF (reference sequence). This CDR3 is CATSREFTGSSNQPQHF. The CDR3 DNA reads as TGTGCCACCAGCAGAGAATTCACGGGTTCTAGCAATCAGCCCCAGCATTTT. The complete variable domain, with remaining parts taken from reference TRBV15 and TRBJ1-5, reads DAMVIQNPRYQVTQFGKPVTLSCSQTLNHNVMYWYQQKSSQAPKLLFHYYDKDFNNEADTPDNFQSRRPNTSFCFLDIRSPGLGDTAMYLCATSREFTGSSNQPQHFGDGTRLSIL.

The chain combines TRBV5-1 with TRBJ1-1, with 7 positions matching TRBD1. The CDR3 length is 14 residues. Germline CDR1 and CDR2: SGHRS and YFSETQ. The V gene end was trimmed by 3 bases and the J gene end by 5 bases; junction bases not matched to a gene: 7. The CDR3 loop reads CASSWAQGSTEAFF. The CDR3 DNA reads TGCGCCAGCAGCTGGGCACAGGGGAGTACTGAAGCTTTCTTT.

In this sample, this clone turned up a few times. This chain joins TRBV5-4 and TRBJ2-7, with 9 bases matching TRBD2. The trim removed 0 bases at V and 3 bases at J, leaving 10 bases unmatched. The CDR3 loop spans 17 amino acids. Germline V gene sequence: CDR1 SGHNT, CDR2 YYREEE (reference sequence). DNA of the CDR3: TGTGCCAGCAGCTTGGATCCCGGGACTAGCAATCTCTACGAGCAGTACTTC. Amino acid sequence: CASSLDPGTSNLYEQYF.

This clone was picked up a small number of times. This sequence joins TRBV4-1 and TRBJ1-1; TRBD1 matches 9 bases. V dropped 4 bases and J dropped 4; count of bases not matched to a gene: 7. From germline, CDR1 is MGHRA and CDR2 YSYEKL. CDR3 length: 15 amino acids. The chain's CDR3 is CASSRSGQGSTEAFF. CDR3 DNA sequence: TGCGCCAGCAGCCGCTCCGGACAGGGGAGCACTGAAGCTTTCTTT.

The chain combines TRBV2 with TRBJ1-5; D unresolved. V gave up 3 bases and J gave up 4 bases, with 7 bases separating them. This CDR3 contains 13 residues. From germline, CDR1 is SNHLY and CDR2 FYNNEI. The CDR3 reads CASSDSVNQPQHF. CDR3 coding DNA: TGTGCCAGCAGTGATTCGGTTAATCAGCCCCAGCATTTT.

Only one count was recorded for this clone. The chain links TRBV9 to TRBJ2-5; TRBD1 might be the D (6 bases). The germline CDR1 and CDR2 sequences are SGDLS and YYNGEE. V lost 3 bases and J 5 bases, leaving 17 bases between the germline ends. This CDR3 has 15 amino acids. The CDR3 bases are TGTGCCAGCAGCGAACAGGGTATTCTCGACGAGACCCAGTACTTC. This encodes CASSEQGILDETQYF.